The 22 T cell receptor beta chains reported below all come from one sample, sequenced in a study of T cell responses to AZD1222 COVID-19 vaccine. TCRdb's copy holds only in-frame clones and misses some; the assay was immunoSEQ multiplex PCR. This sample carries over 100,000 clones, 86% of them seen once, and the ten largest clones take approximately 20%. The source was peripheral blood, collected on day 0 of AZD1222 vaccination. Receptors originate from an adult in good health.

V and J are TRBV7-8 and TRBJ2-7; possible D gene TRBD1, 6 bases. V was cut by 4 bases and J by 7 bases, with 17 bases left in between. Germline lookup yields CDR1 SGHVS and CDR2 FQNEAQ. The length of the CDR3 is 14 residues. The CDR3: CASSSQGQAREQYF. Here the CDR3 DNA reads TGTGCCAGCAGCTCACAGGGTCAAGCCCGAGAGCAGTACTTC. The full variable domain, in which reference TRBV7-8 and TRBJ2-7 provide the parts outside the CDR3, is GAGVSQSPRYKVAKRGQDVALRCDPISGHVSLFWYQQALGQGPEFLTYFQNEAQLDKSGLPSDRFFAERPEGSVSTLKIQRTQQEDSAVYLCASSSQGQAREQYFGPGTRLTVT.

The chain couples TRBV6-6 to TRBJ2-1; the match to TRBD1 covers 9 bases. The germline gives CDR1 MNHNY, CDR2 SVGAGI (reference sequence). With 6 bases clipped from V and 5 bases from J, the junction kept 8 bases outside the gene matches. The CDR3 sequence is 15 residues long. CDR3 protein: CASRQPGQGNNEQFF. Here the CDR3 DNA reads TGTGCCAGCAGACAACCGGGACAGGGCAACAATGAGCAGTTCTTC.

The genes are TRBV19 and TRBJ2-1; D is possibly TRBD1 (5 bases). Trimming took off 3 bases at V and 5 bases at J, with 20 bases between the two ends. The germline CDR1 and CDR2 sequences are LNHDA and SQIVND (reference sequence). This CDR3 is 17 amino acids long. CDR3 coding DNA: TGTGCCAGTAGTATTAGGTTCCGCAGGGAATTCCACAATGAGCAGTTCTTC. Translated: CASSIRFRREFHNEQFF. Complete variable domain (other parts from reference TRBV19 and TRBJ2-1): DGGITQSPKYLFRKEGQNVTLSCEQNLNHDAMYWYRQDPGQGLRLIYYSQIVNDFQKGDIAEGYSVSREKKESFPLTVTSAQKNPTAFYLCASSIRFRREFHNEQFFGPGTRLTVL.

This clone showed up just once. This chain joins TRBV10-3 and TRBJ2-2; 10 nucleotides agree with TRBD2. The CDR3 has 15 amino acids. After removal of 10 bases from V and 0 bases from J, the junction contained 5 bases not matched to a gene. Per the germline V gene, CDR1 is ENHRY and CDR2 is SYGVKD. The CDR3 DNA reads TGTGCCACCTCTCTAGCGGGGGCGAACACCGGGGAGCTGTTTTTT. Protein product: CATSLAGANTGELFF.

The chain has TRBV11-2 and TRBJ2-1; TRBD2 is a possible D gene (5 bases). Germline CDR1 and CDR2: SGHAT and FQNNGV. The CDR3 is made up of 16 amino acids. The V end was cut by 5 bases, the J end by 6 bases, with 20 bases between. The CDR3 loop reads CASSLVIGSTFNEQFF. CDR3 DNA sequence: TGTGCCAGCAGCCTGGTCATTGGGAGTACCTTCAATGAGCAGTTCTTC.

Here the CDR3 DNA reads TGTGCCAGCAGCTTATCCCTTCCCGGGGAGCTGTTTTTT. Protein: CASSLSLPGELFF. The chain combines TRBV5-4 with TRBJ2-2; no firm D call. Trimming left V 2 bases short and J 6 bases short, with 8 bases between. The CDR3 totals 13 residues. Germline-derived CDR1 and CDR2 are SGHNT and YYREEE (reference sequence).

The CDR3 nucleotides read TGTGCCAGCAAGGGGAACGGGCTCGAGCAGTACTTC. This encodes CASKGNGLEQYF. This chain joins TRBV6-5 and TRBJ2-7, with D perhaps matching TRBD1 (5 bases). Germline V gene data show CDR1 as MNHEY and CDR2 as SVGAGI. V was clipped by 7 bases and J by 6 bases, with 13 bases between them. The CDR3 covers 12 residues.

The gene calls are TRBV2 and TRBJ2-3; D is undetermined. The germline V gene has CDR1 SNHLY and CDR2 FYNNEI. The length of the CDR3 is 15 residues. Trimming cost V 4 bases and J 4 bases, with 15 bases left between them. The CDR3 is CASSVVGKRADTQYF. For the CDR3, the DNA is TGTGCCAGCAGTGTAGTAGGGAAACGGGCAGATACGCAGTATTTT. The full variable domain, rest sourced from reference TRBV2 and TRBJ2-3, is EPEVTQTPSHQVTQMGQEVILRCVPISNHLYFYWYRQILGQKVEFLVSFYNNEISEKSEIFDDQFSVERPDGSNFTLKIRSTKLEDSAMYFCASSVVGKRADTQYFGPGTRLTVL.

V usage is TRBV4-1 and J usage is TRBJ1-2, with D maybe TRBD1 (6 bases). Trimming stripped 2 bases from V and 0 bases from J, with 13 bases between. The CDR3 sequence is 16 residues long. Germline V lookup: CDR1 MGHRA, CDR2 YSYEKL. CDR3 protein: CASSQPGQQANYGYTF. The CDR3 DNA follows: TGCGCCAGCAGCCAACCCGGACAGCAAGCTAACTATGGCTACACCTTC.

This clone was seen only once. This chain joins TRBV19 and TRBJ1-6, with no clear D. Germline V gives CDR1 LNHDA, CDR2 SQIVND (reference sequence). Between the trimmed V and J ends, which lost 7 bases and 1 base, there was a span of 5 bases. The CDR3 covers 13 residues. In nucleotides, the CDR3 is TGTGCCAGTACGACTTCCTATAATTCACCCCTCCACTTT. This sequence encodes CASTTSYNSPLHF.

The chain is built from TRBV28 and TRBJ2-5; perhaps TRBD1 as D (5 bases). Trimming took off 3 bases at V and 2 bases at J, with 16 bases between the two ends. The CDR3 has 16 amino acids. Germline V gene sequence: CDR1 MDHEN, CDR2 SYDVKM. CDR3 loop: CASSLASWTHQETQYF. The CDR3 DNA is TGTGCCAGCAGTTTGGCGTCCTGGACACATCAAGAGACCCAGTACTTC. Complete variable domain (other parts from reference TRBV28 and TRBJ2-5): DVKVTQSSRYLVKRTGEKVFLECVQDMDHENMFWYRQDPGLGLRLIYFSYDVKMKEKGDIPEGYSVSREKKERFSLILESASTNQTSMYLCASSLASWTHQETQYFGPGTRLLVL.

V gene TRBV20-1 combines with J gene TRBJ1-2; D perhaps matches TRBD1 (6 bases). The CDR3 totals 13 residues. Germline V gene data show CDR1 as DFQATT and CDR2 as SNEGSKA (reference sequence). V was shortened by 3 bases and J by 4 bases, with 12 bases between the two germline ends. The CDR3 DNA is TGCAGTGCTAGTGGGACACCAATCTATGGCTACACCTTC. Residues: CSASGTPIYGYTF.

This chain uses TRBV6-5 with TRBJ1-4; 11 bases are a match to TRBD1. The CDR3 spans 14 residues. CDR1 MNHEY and CDR2 SVGAGI come from the germline V gene. The V gene end was trimmed by 6 bases and the J gene end by 10 bases; junction bases not matched to a gene: 7. The CDR3 sequence is CASRDPGQGGKLFF. CDR3 nucleotides: TGTGCCAGCAGAGACCCGGGACAGGGGGGAAAACTGTTTTTT.

The chain couples TRBV19 to TRBJ1-5; D might be TRBD1 (5 bases). CDR3 length equals 14 residues. Between the trimmed V and J ends, which lost 1 base and 4 bases, there was a span of 8 bases. Germline V gene sequence: CDR1 LNHDA, CDR2 SQIVND (reference sequence). This CDR3 is CASSIGGRNQPQHF. The CDR3 bases are TGTGCCAGTAGTATAGGGGGCCGGAATCAGCCCCAGCATTTT.

This chain uses TRBV11-2 with TRBJ1-2; D remains ambiguous. Germline CDR1 SGHAT, CDR2 FQNNGV. The CDR3 runs 16 residues. The V and J ends lost 2 bases and 6 bases respectively, with 19 bases between them. The DNA of the CDR3 is TGTGCCAGCAGCTTAATCCCCCGGGGAGCGGTTGATGGCTACACCTTC. Translation gives CASSLIPRGAVDGYTF.

The gene calls are TRBV5-1 and TRBJ1-3, with 8 positions matching TRBD1. V shed 5 bases, J shed 2 bases, and the junction held 6 bases outside the gene matches. There are 15 residues in the CDR3. Germline V gives CDR1 SGHRS, CDR2 YFSETQ. The CDR3 region has the DNA TGCGCCAGCAGACAAACGACAGGGGCTGGAAACACCATATATTTT. Encoded protein: CASRQTTGAGNTIYF. Complete variable domain (other parts from reference TRBV5-1 and TRBJ1-3): KAGVTQTPRYLIKTRGQQVTLSCSPISGHRSVSWYQQTPGQGLQFLFEYFSETQRNKGNFPGRFSGRQFSNSRSEMNVSTLELGDSALYLCASRQTTGAGNTIYFGEGSWLTVV.

Only a few counts were recorded for this clone. The V gene is TRBV10-3, the J gene TRBJ1-3, with a tentative D call TRBD1 (5 bases). The germline CDR1 and CDR2 sequences are ENHRY and SYGVKD. V was clipped by 7 bases and J by 0 bases, with 7 bases between them. There are 13 residues in the CDR3. The CDR3, as DNA: TGTGCCATCATGACAGCCTCTGGAAACACCATATATTTT. Its translation: CAIMTASGNTIYF.

This clone was observed a handful of times. J is TRBJ2-7 and V is TRBV7-9; D possibly matches TRBD1 or TRBD2 (6 bases each). V was trimmed by 1 base and J by 3 bases, leaving 13 bases between them. Per germline, CDR1 SEHNR and CDR2 FQNEAQ (reference sequence). The CDR3 totals 15 residues. The CDR3 here is CASSLGAGHNYEQYF. DNA for the CDR3: TGTGCCAGCAGCTTAGGGGCGGGACACAACTACGAGCAGTACTTC.

This clone was counted once. The J gene is TRBJ2-7, the V gene TRBV4-2, with D tentatively TRBD2 (6 bases). The CDR3 runs to 15 residues. V was clipped by 1 base and J by 0 bases, with 10 bases between them. Germline CDR1 and CDR2: LGHNA and YNFKEQ. In DNA form, the CDR3 reads TGTGCCAGCAGCCAAGGCCCCGGGAGCTCCTACGAGCAGTACTTC. Its translation: CASSQGPGSSYEQYF.

V is TRBV27 and J is TRBJ2-7; no firm D call. This CDR3 has 13 residues. Trimming stripped 0 bases from V and 2 bases from J, with 5 bases between. The germline CDR1 and CDR2 sequences are MNHEY and SMNVEV (reference sequence). CDR3: CASSLSTPYEQYF. The CDR3 nucleotides are TGTGCCAGCAGTTTATCTACTCCCTACGAGCAGTACTTC.

The chain's CDR3 is CASSQGQGGNEKLFF. The CDR3 nucleotides are TGCGCCAGCAGCCAAGGGCAGGGCGGTAATGAAAAACTGTTTTTT. The chain uses TRBV4-3 and TRBJ1-4, with a possible D match to TRBD1 (5 bases). V was clipped by 1 base and J by 4 bases, with 10 bases between them. The germline V gene has CDR1 LGHNA and CDR2 YSLEER. The CDR3 has 15 amino acids.

This clone was observed a handful of times. CDR3 nucleotides: TGTGCCAGCAGTTTCGGGATTTCCTACGAGCAGTACTTC. It codes for CASSFGISYEQYF. V usage is TRBV28 and J usage is TRBJ2-7; tentative D call: TRBD2 (5 bases). Germline V lookup: CDR1 MDHEN, CDR2 SYDVKM. V lost 3 bases to trimming and J lost 1 base, with 7 bases between them. This CDR3 has 13 residues.